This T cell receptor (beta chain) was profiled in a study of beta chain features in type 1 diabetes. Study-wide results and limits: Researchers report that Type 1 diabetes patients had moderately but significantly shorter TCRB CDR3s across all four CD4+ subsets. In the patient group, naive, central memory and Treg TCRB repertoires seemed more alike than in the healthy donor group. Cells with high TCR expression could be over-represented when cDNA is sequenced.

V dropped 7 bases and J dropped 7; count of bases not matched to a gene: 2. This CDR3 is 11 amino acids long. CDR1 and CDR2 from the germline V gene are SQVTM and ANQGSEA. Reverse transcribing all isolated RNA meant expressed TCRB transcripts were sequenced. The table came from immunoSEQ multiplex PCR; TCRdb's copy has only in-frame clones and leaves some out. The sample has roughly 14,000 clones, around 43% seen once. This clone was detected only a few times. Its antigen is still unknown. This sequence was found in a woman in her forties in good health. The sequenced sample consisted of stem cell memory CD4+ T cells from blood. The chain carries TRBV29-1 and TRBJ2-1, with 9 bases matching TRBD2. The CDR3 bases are TGCAGCGGGCTAGCGGGGAATGAGCAGTTCTTC. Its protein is CSGLAGNEQFF.